The clone carrying this T cell receptor (beta chain) was seen once. CDR1 and CDR2 (germline): SGHNT, YYREEE (reference sequence). The V gene end was trimmed by 3 bases and the J gene end by 5 bases; junction bases not matched to a gene: 7. The CDR3 spans 16 residues. The data stem from a study of blood T cell repertoires in COVID-19. Whole-study context: T cells, B-cell-depleted T cells, or PBMCs supplied cDNA or gDNA.

Original data processing: Using reference gene primer amplification, nucleated cell counts were estimated. The table came from immunoSEQ multiplex PCR; TCRdb's copy has only in-frame clones and leaves some out. That table furnishes V, J and clone size, whereas the DNA furnished D and trimming. The repertoire holds more than 60,000 clones, with roughly 80% as singletons. The chain has TRBV5-4 and TRBJ2-2; TRBD1 agrees at 10 bases. Specimen: peripheral blood. This receptor was obtained from a woman aged 80 or over with acute or convalescent COVID-19. The CDR3 region is CASSSYGTGVTGELFF. The CDR3 DNA is TGTGCCAGCAGCTCCTACGGGACAGGGGTGACCGGGGAGCTGTTTTTT.